The source of this T cell receptor (beta chain) is a study of T cell responses to AZD1222 COVID-19 vaccine. Trimming took off 4 bases at V and 1 base at J, with 4 bases between the two ends. There are 13 residues in the CDR3. Looked up from germline, CDR1 is KGHDR and CDR2 is SFDVKD. Sequencing was performed with immunoSEQ multiplex PCR; in TCRdb, only in-frame clones are kept and a portion is missing. The table includes about 130,000 clones, 80% to 90% detected once. On this clone: Its antigen is currently unknown.

Overall study results and limits: Spike-specific TCR breadth rose after two AZD1222 doses, and depth rose as well.

The sequence was collected from an adult in good health. The chain has TRBV24-1 and TRBJ1-5; D ambiguous. Sequenced material: peripheral blood, taken on day 0 of AZD1222 vaccination. The CDR3 nucleotides read TGTGCCACCAGTGACAGGAGCAATCAGCCCCAGCATTTT. Translation gives CATSDRSNQPQHF.